Here is one T cell receptor beta chain with its context. This sample was included in a study of cytomegalovirus exposure and HLA in healthy donors. The study ran its PCR with 60 Vbeta and 13 Jbeta primers. Data came from immunoSEQ multiplex PCR; TCRdb stores just in-frame clones and leaves some out. Here the sample spans 120,000 or so clones, 70% to 80% being singletons. The sequence was collected from a man between 18 and 29 years old in good health and CMV-seronegative. Input material: PBMCs.

The CDR3 DNA reads TGTGCCAGCAGCCCTTACTCCCTCGGAGGGAACACCGGGGAGCTGTTTTTT. Translating gives CASSPYSLGGNTGELFF. V is TRBV7-3 and J is TRBJ2-2, with D perhaps matching TRBD2 (5 bases). The germline gives CDR1 SGHTA, CDR2 FQGTGA. V lost 5 bases and J 1 base, leaving 17 bases between the germline ends. The CDR3 is 17 amino acids.